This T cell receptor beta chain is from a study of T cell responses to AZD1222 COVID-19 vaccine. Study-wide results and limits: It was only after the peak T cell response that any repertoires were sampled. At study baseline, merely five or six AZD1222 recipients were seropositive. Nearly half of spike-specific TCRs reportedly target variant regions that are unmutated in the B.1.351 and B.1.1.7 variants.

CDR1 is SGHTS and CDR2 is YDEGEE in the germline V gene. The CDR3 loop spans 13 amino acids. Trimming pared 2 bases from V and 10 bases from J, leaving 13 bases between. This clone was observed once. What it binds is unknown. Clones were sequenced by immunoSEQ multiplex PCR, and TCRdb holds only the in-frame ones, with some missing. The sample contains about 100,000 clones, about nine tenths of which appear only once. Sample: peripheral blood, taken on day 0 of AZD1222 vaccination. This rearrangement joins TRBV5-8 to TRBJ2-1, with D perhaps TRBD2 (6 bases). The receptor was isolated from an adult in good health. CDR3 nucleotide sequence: TGTGCCAGCAGCTTAAGTCAGGGAGGCGAGCAGTTCTTC. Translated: CASSLSQGGEQFF.